These 13 T cell receptor beta chains originate from one sample sequenced in a study of T cell responses to AZD1222 COVID-19 vaccine. The table came from immunoSEQ multiplex PCR; TCRdb's copy has only in-frame clones and leaves some out. The data hold 85,000 to 120,000 clones, with about nine tenths observed a single time. Sample: peripheral blood, taken 28 days after the second AZD1222 dose. The receptors were gathered from an adult who received the AZD1222 COVID-19 vaccine.

This chain links TRBV5-1 with TRBJ2-5, with TRBD2 as a possible D gene (5 bases). The germline CDR1 and CDR2 sequences are SGHRS and YFSETQ. This CDR3 is 15 amino acids long. The V and J ends lost 2 bases and 0 bases respectively, with 11 bases between them. This CDR3 reads CASSLRGDYQETQYF. The CDR3, as DNA: TGCGCCAGCAGCTTACGGGGAGACTACCAAGAGACCCAGTACTTC.

The sample holds a few counts of this clone. This chain links TRBV5-6 with TRBJ1-5; tentative D call: TRBD1 (5 bases). This CDR3 is 16 amino acids long. Between the trimmed V and J ends, which lost 0 bases and 6 bases, there was a span of 16 bases. Germline loops: CDR1 SGHDT, CDR2 YYEEEE. In DNA, the CDR3 is TGTGCCAGCAGCTTGGGGGACGGTCCCTTGGGTCAGCCCCAGCATTTT. Amino acid sequence: CASSLGDGPLGQPQHF. The full variable domain, with the rest looked up from reference TRBV5-6 and TRBJ1-5, is DAGVTQSPTHLIKTRGQQVTLRCSPKSGHDTVSWYQQALGQGPQFIFQYYEEEERQRGNFPDRFSGHQFPNYSSELNVNALLLGDSALYLCASSLGDGPLGQPQHFGDGTRLSIL.

The chain combines TRBV18 with TRBJ1-3; 9 positions match TRBD1. Unmatched junction bases numbered 13, after V lost 3 bases and J lost 7 bases. CDR3 length: 17 amino acids. From germline, CDR1 is KGHSH and CDR2 LQKENI. In DNA form, the CDR3 reads TGTGCCAGCTCACCTGGTCTACCCGGGACAGGGAGGAACACCATATATTTT. Encoded protein: CASSPGLPGTGRNTIYF.

This clone has more than one count but fewer than ten. CDR3 protein: CASSPQGQRYEQYF. The CDR3 coding sequence is TGTGCCAGCTCACCCCAGGGGCAGCGCTACGAGCAGTACTTC. The chain has TRBV18 and TRBJ2-7, with a possible D match to TRBD1 (6 bases). The germline V and J ends were trimmed by 3 bases and 3 bases, with 12 bases remaining between them. This CDR3 region has 14 residues. Germline V gene sequence: CDR1 KGHSH, CDR2 LQKENI.

The chain has TRBV4-3 and TRBJ2-2; D remains ambiguous. V gave up 0 bases and J gave up 0 bases, with 14 bases separating them. The CDR3 is made up of 18 amino acids. Looked up from germline, CDR1 is LGHNA and CDR2 is YSLEER. The CDR3 DNA is TGCGCCAGCAGCCAAGAGATCCCCCGGACGGCGAACACCGGGGAGCTGTTTTTT. Its translation is CASSQEIPRTANTGELFF.

This chain connects TRBV6-5 to TRBJ1-6, with 7 positions matching TRBD1. V trimming: 8 bases; J trimming: 6 bases; junction bases outside the gene matches: 7. This CDR3 contains 14 residues. Per germline, CDR1 MNHEY and CDR2 SVGAGI. This CDR3 is CASLAGTVNSPLHF. CDR3 nucleotide sequence: TGTGCCAGCCTCGCCGGGACAGTTAATTCACCCCTCCACTTT.

CDR3 residues: CASSLSISGNTIYF. The CDR3 DNA sequence: TGTGCCAGCAGCTTAAGCATCTCTGGAAACACCATATATTTT. The gene calls are TRBV5-8 and TRBJ1-3, with D unresolved. This CDR3 contains 14 residues. Germline V gene sequence: CDR1 SGHTS, CDR2 YDEGEE. The V and J ends lost 2 bases and 0 bases respectively, with 6 bases between them.

The chain combines TRBV3-1 (or the pseudogene TRBV3-2) with TRBJ1-1; TRBD1 matches at 8 bases. The CDR3 covers 16 residues. Germline CDR1 reads LGHDT; CDR2 reads YNNKEL (reference sequence). The ends lost 0 bases at V and 3 bases at J; junction bases unmatched: 6. The CDR3 spells CASSQDLQGVYTEAFF. The CDR3 bases are TGTGCCAGCAGCCAAGATCTACAGGGGGTGTACACTGAAGCTTTCTTT.

This chain uses TRBV2 with TRBJ1-1, with D perhaps matching TRBD1 (5 bases). The germline V gene has CDR1 SNHLY and CDR2 FYNNEI. The CDR3 is 12 residues long. Trimming left V 7 bases short and J 5 bases short, with 11 bases between. Here the CDR3 DNA reads TGTGCCAGCACGGGGGTCGCAACTGAAGCTTTCTTT. Amino acids: CASTGVATEAFF.

V gene TRBV21-1 combines with J gene TRBJ1-1. TRBV21-1 is tagged as a pseudogene. The CDR3 runs to 17 residues. This chain's CDR3 is CASKKGRRTRVNTEAFF. The CDR3 DNA is TGTGCCAGCAAAAAGGGCAGGCGGACGCGGGTGAACACTGAAGCTTTCTTT.

V and J are TRBV9 and TRBJ1-1, with 11 bases identical to TRBD1. With V trimmed by 3 bases and J by 4 bases, 5 bases remained unmatched. CDR3 size: 15 residues. Per the germline V gene, CDR1 is SGDLS and CDR2 is YYNGEE. The CDR3 spells CASSGTGGAGTEAFF. Here the CDR3 DNA reads TGTGCCAGCAGCGGGACAGGGGGCGCCGGCACTGAAGCTTTCTTT.

The gene calls are TRBV27 and TRBJ1-1; D is perhaps TRBD1 (6 bases). The germline V and J ends were trimmed by 6 bases and 1 base, with 18 bases remaining between them. Germline values: CDR1 MNHEY, CDR2 SMNVEV (reference sequence). The CDR3 has 16 amino acids. The chain's CDR3 is CASRYNPPTGNTEAFF. The CDR3 DNA is TGTGCCAGCAGATATAATCCACCGACAGGGAACACTGAAGCTTTCTTT.

The chain couples TRBV11-3 to TRBJ2-3; no clear D. The CDR3 extends over 13 amino acids. CDR1 is SGHNT and CDR2 is YENEEA in the germline V gene. Trimming removed 5 bases at V and 2 bases at J, with 8 bases between. CDR3 sequence: CASSPDPTDTQYF. CDR3 DNA sequence: TGTGCCAGCAGCCCAGACCCCACAGATACGCAGTATTTT.